This T cell receptor (beta chain) was found in a study of blood T cell repertoires in COVID-19 (dated by TCRdb to 2019 to 2021). Regarding the study in general: Collaborator samples came from the United States, Italy and Spain and covered acute and convalescent phases of COVID-19. The prospective study material was composed of cDNA or gDNA derived from T cells, B-cell-depleted T cells, or PBMCs. The dataset comprised deeply sampled blood TCRbeta repertoires from subjects exposed to, actively infected with, or recovered from COVID-19. The repertoires were released in a freely available public database intended as a resource for research on the immune response to SARS-CoV-2. Samples were obtained from the ongoing ImmuneRACE study (first 160 participants) and from 1,254 subjects provided by 6 global collaborators. A de-identified subject ID, COVID-19 status, age in years and sex were almost always included in the sample metadata. Where HLA class I and class II types were available, the types were taken from metadata supplied by the sample provider, not from assay-based typing. General findings and caveats noted by the study authors: How much clinical and demographic metadata was included differed by source and by participant, and the metadata was provided uncurated.

Participants in the prospective study were aged about 18 to 90 years, lived in about two dozen United States geographic areas, and enrolled through a virtual design. To assign participants to cohorts, the prospective study relied on clinical history that participants themselves reported in a screening survey and a study questionnaire. Recovered participants in ImmuneRACE Cohort 3 were defined by two consecutive negative NP/OP PCR tests, clearance by a healthcare professional, or resolution of symptoms. Each participant in the prospective study had whole blood, serum and a nasopharyngeal or oropharyngeal swab collected by mobile phlebotomists. Participants in the prospective study had the option to provide additional blood draws and questionnaires over a 2-month period. Before DNA extraction, blood samples from the prospective study were shipped at room temperature or frozen. This clone is a singleton in its sample. Its antigen is currently not known. Nothing much larger sits one base from this clone, and base qualities are not available.

At the junction V is shortened by 5 bases and J by 0 bases, with 17 bases in between. CDR1 and CDR2, looked up from the germline V gene, are SGHNT and YENEEA. From the cysteine through the phenylalanine, the CDR3 covers 17 amino acids. Only the CDR3 DNA stays, 51 bases, in frame from base 1. TCRbeta CDR3 regions were amplified from genomic DNA by means of the immunoSEQ Assay, a bias-controlled multiplex PCR. The published analysis was carried out like this. The number of nucleated cells in each sample was estimated by amplification of reference gene primers within the assay. To quantify the absolute abundance of each unique TCRbeta CDR3 rearrangement, sequence reads were collapsed and filtered. For each sample, productive Simpson clonality was calculated as the square root of Simpson's diversity index across productive rearrangements. In its TCRdb copy, this immuneACCESS table keeps in-frame sequences only and misses some clones. Where compared with another copy, unresolved V genes explain less than half of these, and the others have no known cause. V and J calls plus clone size are reproduced from that table; the DNA served to infer D and trimming. The sample records roughly 140,000 clones, around four fifths of which are singletons. Of the sample, around 6.5% is held by the ten largest clones.

Specimen: PBMCs or T cells enriched from blood (not recorded which). The receptor was isolated from a woman between 40 and 55 years old who had recovered from COVID-19. The chain links TRBV11-3 with TRBJ1-3; TRBD1 is a weak D gene call, 6 bases matching. The CDR3 region has the sequence CASSPDSGLASGNTIYF. The DNA reads as follows: TGTGCCAGCAGCCCGGACAGCGGCCTCGCCTCTGGAAACACCATATATTTT. The full variable domain, with segments outside the CDR3 supplied by the reference TRBV11-3 and TRBJ1-3 proteins, appears as EAGVVQSPRYKIIEKKQPVAFWCNPISGHNTLYWYLQNLGQGPELLIRYENEEAVDDSQLPKDRFSAERLKGVDSTLKIQPAELGDSAVYLCASSPDSGLASGNTIYFGEGSWLTVV.